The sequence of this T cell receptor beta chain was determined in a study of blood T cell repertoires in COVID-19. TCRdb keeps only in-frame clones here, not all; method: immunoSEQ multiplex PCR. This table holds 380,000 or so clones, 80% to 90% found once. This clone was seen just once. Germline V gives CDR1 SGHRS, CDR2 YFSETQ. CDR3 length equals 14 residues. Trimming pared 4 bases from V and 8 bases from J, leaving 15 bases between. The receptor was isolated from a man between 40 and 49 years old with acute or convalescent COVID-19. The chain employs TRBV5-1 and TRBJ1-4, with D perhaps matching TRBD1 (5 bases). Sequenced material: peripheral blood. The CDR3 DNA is TGCGCCAGCAGCGCTGGGCAGGGAAGGGAAAAACTGTTTTTT. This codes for CASSAGQGREKLFF.